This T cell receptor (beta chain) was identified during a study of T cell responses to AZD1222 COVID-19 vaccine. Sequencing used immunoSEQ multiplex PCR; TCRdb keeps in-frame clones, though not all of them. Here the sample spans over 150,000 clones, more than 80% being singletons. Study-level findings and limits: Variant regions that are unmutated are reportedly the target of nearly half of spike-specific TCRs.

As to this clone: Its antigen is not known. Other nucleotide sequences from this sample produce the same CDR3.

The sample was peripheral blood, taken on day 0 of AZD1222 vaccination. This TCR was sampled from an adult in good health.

The CDR3 here is CASSLNQPQHF. CDR3 bases: TGTGCCAGCAGCTTAAATCAGCCCCAGCATTTT. J is TRBJ1-5 and V is TRBV12-3 or TRBV12-4, with no clear D. This CDR3 has 11 residues. Deletions cut 6 bases from V and 4 bases from J, with 4 bases between.